The T cell receptor beta chain under discussion was sequenced for a study of blood T cell repertoires in COVID-19. As for the study in general: PBMCs, B-cell-depleted T cells, or T cells were the source of the cDNA or gDNA that made up the material.

Profiled with immunoSEQ multiplex PCR; TCRdb holds only in-frame clones, not every one. The table lists some 200,000 clones, about 84% of them singletons. This clone showed up just a few times. The germline V gene has CDR1 SGDLS and CDR2 YYNGEE. V was pared by 4 bases and J by 0 bases, with 13 bases between. The CDR3 runs to 15 residues. This study enrolled people aged 18 to 89 from around 26 US geographic areas. Clinical histories supplied by participants themselves formed the basis of cohort assignment. The receptor's source is a woman aged 40-49 years with acute COVID-19. The specimen was PBMCs or T cells enriched from blood (not recorded which). The chain is built from TRBV9 and TRBJ1-1, with D maybe TRBD1 (6 bases). Here the CDR3 reads CASSLRTDMNTEAFF. The DNA of the CDR3 is TGTGCCAGCAGCCTTCGGACAGATATGAACACTGAAGCTTTCTTT.